Below are 20 T cell receptor beta chains sequenced from a single sample in a study of CD8 T cells in Susac syndrome. Random hexamers primed reverse transcription of about 0.5 to 1 ug RNA. TCRdb re-called the immunoSEQ multiplex PCR reads with MiXCR, one entry per CDR3 protein. The sample holds some 300,000 distinct CDR3 sequences, about nine tenths seen once. What was sequenced was CD8+ T cells from PBMCs. The source of these receptors is a human donor with multiple sclerosis.

This CDR3 is CASSSPRTRYPTGELFF. The CDR3 nucleotides read TGTGCCAGCAGTTCACCCCGGACTAGGTACCCAACCGGGGAGCTGTTTTTT. The chain has TRBV12-3 or TRBV12-4 and TRBJ2-2; 7 nucleotides agree with TRBD2. The CDR3 is made up of 17 amino acids. The trim removed 4 bases at V and 5 bases at J, leaving 13 bases unmatched.

The gene calls are TRBV7-2 and TRBJ2-7, with D unresolved. The CDR3 has 16 residues. Germline-derived CDR1 and CDR2 are SGHTA and FQGNSA. Trimming took 5 bases from V and 6 from J, leaving 23 bases between them. The CDR3 sequence is CASSRVDGRLLVEQYF. CDR3 bases: TGTGCCAGCAGCCGAGTGGATGGGCGGCTATTGGTCGAGCAGTACTTC.

This chain joins TRBV4-2 and TRBJ2-5; D tentatively fits TRBD1 or TRBD2 (6 bases each). V was cut by 0 bases and J by 5 bases, with 16 bases left in between. CDR1 and CDR2 from the germline V gene are LGHNA and YNFKEQ. There are 16 residues in the CDR3. The CDR3 DNA follows: TGTGCCAGCAGCCAAGAGGTCACCGGGGGCGGGGAGACCCAGTACTTC. It encodes CASSQEVTGGGETQYF.

The J gene is TRBJ1-1, the V gene TRBV19, with D hard to call. The V end was cut by 7 bases, the J end by 2 bases, with 17 bases between. The CDR3 sequence is 15 residues long. CDR1 is LNHDA and CDR2 is SQIVND in the germline V gene (reference sequence). The CDR3 nucleotides are TGTGCCAGTATGGGCCCCCTTGGACCTAACACTGAAGCTTTCTTT. Protein sequence: CASMGPLGPNTEAFF.

This chain connects TRBV25-1 to TRBJ1-4; D gene unclear. CDR1 and CDR2 from the germline V gene are MGHDK and SYGVNS. The CDR3 loop spans 15 amino acids. The V gene lost 3 bases and the J gene lost 3 bases, with 11 bases spanning the gap. The CDR3 nucleotides read TGTGCCAGCAGTGATGGGAGGGCGGCTAATGAAAAACTGTTTTTT. As protein: CASSDGRAANEKLFF.

V usage is TRBV12-3 or TRBV12-4 and J usage is TRBJ1-1, with D hard to call. The CDR3 is 12 residues long. Trimming stripped 3 bases from V and 8 bases from J, with 10 bases between. For the CDR3, the DNA is TGTGCCAGCAGTTTCCTGAACGGGGAAGCTTTCTTT. Residues: CASSFLNGEAFF.

CDR3 sequence (DNA): TGTGCCAGTAGTATCTCCCTATACAATGAGCAGTTCTTC. This translates into CASSISLYNEQFF. V is TRBV19 and J is TRBJ2-1; D unresolved. Germline CDR1 LNHDA, CDR2 SQIVND (reference sequence). CDR3 length equals 13 residues. Between the trimmed V and J ends, which lost 3 bases and 4 bases, there was a span of 7 bases. Variable domain in full (rest from reference TRBV19 and TRBJ2-1): DGGITQSPKYLFRKEGQNVTLSCEQNLNHDAMYWYRQDPGQGLRLIYYSQIVNDFQKGDIAEGYSVSREKKESFPLTVTSAQKNPTAFYLCASSISLYNEQFFGPGTRLTVL.

This chain links TRBV7-3 with TRBJ2-4; D is unresolved. Germline lookup yields CDR1 SGHTA and CDR2 FQGTGA. This CDR3 is built from 13 residues. V shed 5 bases and J shed 8 bases, with 13 bases lying between them. The CDR3 reads CASSPPPFDIQYF. The CDR3 bases are TGTGCCAGCAGCCCCCCTCCTTTTGACATTCAGTACTTC.

The genes are TRBV3-1 and TRBJ2-5, with D perhaps matching TRBD2 (5 bases). The CDR3 runs 14 residues. Germline V gene lookup returns CDR1 LGHDT and CDR2 YNNKEL (reference sequence). V was clipped by 2 bases and J by 2 bases, with 9 bases between them. The CDR3 region is CASSQTGWQETQYF. CDR3 DNA: TGTGCCAGCAGCCAAACGGGGTGGCAAGAGACCCAGTACTTC.

The sample holds one count of this clonotype. This chain connects TRBV6-5 to TRBJ2-3; D may be TRBD1 (5 bases). V lost 8 bases to trimming and J lost 0 bases, with 15 bases between them. The CDR3 totals 15 residues. Germline values: CDR1 MNHEY, CDR2 SVGAGI. The CDR3 DNA reads as TGTGCCAGCGGGGCCTGGGAATCTAGCACAGATACGCAGTATTTT. This codes for CASGAWESSTDTQYF.

This rearrangement joins TRBV29-1 to TRBJ2-6, with D unclear. The CDR3 is made up of 15 amino acids. V was shortened by 6 bases and J by 2 bases, with 14 bases between the two germline ends. Germline V gene lookup returns CDR1 SQVTM and CDR2 ANQGSEA. This CDR3 is CSVRVLSAGANVLTF. Here the CDR3 DNA reads TGCAGCGTCCGAGTTTTGTCTGCTGGGGCCAACGTCCTGACTTTC. Full variable domain (outside the CDR3, taken from reference TRBV29-1 and TRBJ2-6): SAVISQKPSRDICQRGTSLTIQCQVDSQVTMMFWYRQQPGQSLTLIATANQGSEATYESGFVIDKFPISRPNLTFSTLTVSNMSPEDSSIYLCSVRVLSAGANVLTFGAGSRLTVL.

The chain couples TRBV29-1 to TRBJ2-1; the D gene is possibly TRBD2 (5 bases). Looked up from germline, CDR1 is SQVTM and CDR2 is ANQGSEA. V lost 3 bases, J lost 4 bases, and 10 bases lay in between. The CDR3 has 13 residues. The CDR3 region is CSVEIALYNEQFF. DNA for the CDR3: TGCAGCGTTGAGATAGCGCTGTACAATGAGCAGTTCTTC.

This clonotype was seen a handful of times. The CDR3 is CASSLQGSNYGYTF. CDR3 nucleotide sequence: TGTGCCAGCAGCTTGCAAGGATCTAACTATGGCTACACCTTC. The chain couples TRBV5-4 to TRBJ1-2; D is ambiguous. Germline CDR1 and CDR2: SGHNT and YYREEE (reference sequence). The CDR3 is made up of 14 amino acids. V lost 1 base and J 0 bases, leaving 7 bases between the germline ends.

The chain combines TRBV6-5 with TRBJ2-7; TRBD2 matches at 9 bases. This CDR3 has 16 residues. J was trimmed by 6 bases and V by 2 bases; bases with no gene match: 11. Germline CDR1 MNHEY, CDR2 SVGAGI. CDR3 in DNA: TGTGCCAGCAGTTACGGTGTAGCGGGAGTAGGTACCGAGCAGTACTTC. This gives the protein CASSYGVAGVGTEQYF.

This rearrangement joins TRBV4-3 to TRBJ1-2, with unresolved D. Germline CDR1 LGHNA, CDR2 YSLEER. The length of the CDR3 is 12 residues. Trimming removed 0 bases at V and 3 bases at J, with 2 bases between. CDR3 protein: CASSQDDYGYTF. DNA for the CDR3: TGCGCCAGCAGCCAAGACGACTATGGCTACACCTTC.

This clonotype was counted between two and nine times. The CDR3 here is CASSWGVSSTEAFF. The CDR3 bases are TGTGCCAGCTCATGGGGGGTATCCTCCACTGAAGCTTTCTTT. The chain has TRBV6-6 and TRBJ1-1, with D maybe TRBD1 (5 bases). This CDR3 contains 14 residues. Trimming stripped 8 bases from V and 4 bases from J, with 17 bases between. Germline CDR1 is MNHNY and CDR2 is SVGAGI (reference sequence).

The V gene is TRBV20-1, the J gene TRBJ2-7; 10 bases fit TRBD2. CDR3 size: 16 residues. With V trimmed by 2 bases and J by 3 bases, 10 bases remained unmatched. The V gene's germline CDR1 is DFQATT and CDR2 SNEGSKA (reference sequence). CDR3 nucleotides: TGCAGTGCTAGAAAGTGGCTAGCGGGAGCTATCTACGAGCAGTACTTC. This codes for CSARKWLAGAIYEQYF.

The CDR3 bases are TGTGCCAGCAACGTTGGCAGCGCGAATGAGCAGTTCTTC. Its translation: CASNVGSANEQFF. V is TRBV6-2 or TRBV6-3 and J is TRBJ2-1, with D hard to call. This CDR3 has 13 amino acids. V gave up 7 bases and J gave up 7 bases, with 14 bases separating them. Germline loops: CDR1 MNHEY, CDR2 SVGEGT.

The chain combines TRBV4-1 with TRBJ2-5, with 9 bases lining up with TRBD1. The CDR3 covers 15 residues. Germline CDR1 reads MGHRA; CDR2 reads YSYEKL. The junction had 4 bases not matched to a gene; V was cut back by 2 bases and J by 3 bases. The CDR3 loop reads CASSQLTGGEETQYF. CDR3 coding DNA: TGCGCCAGCAGCCAACTGACAGGGGGGGAAGAGACCCAGTACTTC.

The chain employs TRBV19 and TRBJ1-1; unclear D gene. Trimming cost V 4 bases and J 4 bases, with 7 bases left between them. CDR1 LNHDA and CDR2 SQIVND come from the germline V gene (reference sequence). CDR3 length: 12 residues. The DNA of the CDR3 is TGTGCCAGTAGTACAAGTCCCACTGAAGCTTTCTTT. Its translation is CASSTSPTEAFF.